This TCR beta chain was profiled in a study of monozygotic twins with inflammatory bowel disease. TCRdb reprocessed the 5' RACE reads, keeping one entry per CDR3 protein, no DNA. Here the sample table reports more than 100,000 distinct CDR3 sequences. To note about this clonotype: Its antigen is unknown.

General study points: Among the T cells, different subtypes could not be distinguished. Healthy twins showed more clonotype sharing with others than IBD patients, especially patients with disease activity.

Skipping T cell sorting, the study isolated total RNA directly from whole blood. This CDR3 is 15 amino acids long. The germline V gene encodes CDR1 LGHNA and CDR2 YSLEER. The specimen sequenced was blood. This clonotype originated in a human donor with ulcerative colitis or Crohn's disease, or a healthy co-twin of an affected twin (not recorded which). This chain connects TRBV4-3 to TRBJ2-7; the TCRdb D gene call, TRBD1, has no DNA to confirm it. CDR3 residues: CASSLGAGGSYEQYF.